This TCR beta chain derives from a study of CD8 T cells in ankylosing spondylitis. Whole-study findings and limits: Fewer than ten highly homologous variants made up a TCR beta motif that seemed to typify ankylosing spondylitis blood. Past research had described some motif variants in reactive arthritis synovial fluid and blood.

This clonotype appeared a few times. Antigen unknown. It was by quantitative 5'-RACE with molecular barcodes that TCR beta libraries were made. TCRdb redid the calling of the 5' RACE reads with MiXCR, one entry per CDR3 protein. The table shows around 890,000 distinct CDR3 sequences, with over 9.5% occurring only once. The germline CDR1 and CDR2 sequences are SEHNR and FQNEAQ (reference sequence). Trimming took 0 bases from V and 6 from J, leaving 11 bases between them. The CDR3 extends over 14 amino acids. The sequence was collected from a male donor with ankylosing spondylitis. V and J are TRBV7-9 and TRBJ1-2; D is ambiguous. Specimen: blood, either unsorted or a sorted T cell fraction (not recorded which). The CDR3 DNA follows: TGTGCCAGCAGCTTAGCCCCGATTTTGGATGGCTACACCTTC. This gives the protein CASSLAPILDGYTF. The full variable domain, with the rest looked up from reference TRBV7-9 and TRBJ1-2, is DTGVSQNPRHKITKRGQNVTFRCDPISEHNRLYWYRQTLGQGPEFLTYFQNEAQLEKSRLLSDRFSAERPKGSFSTLEIQRTEQGDSAMYLCASSLAPILDGYTFGSGTRLTVV.